A selection of T cell receptor beta chains follows, all from one sample in a study of spatial heterogeneity in lung cancer. TCRdb re-called the 5' RACE reads with MiXCR, one entry per CDR3 protein. The sample consists of approximately 39,000 distinct CDR3 sequences, about 7% of them appearing once. The sequences come from PBMCs, collected at surgery. The origin of the receptors is a female donor with early-stage non-small cell lung cancer. Each CDR3 is given with its conserved first and last residue. A D gene is named only where the DNA matches it firmly. Only part of the rows carry a size: once, few, many, or a class if the clone is expanded.

D	size	J	V	DNA	CDR3
-	-	TRBJ2-1	TRBV11-2	TGTGCCAGCAGCTTAGCCTCTTCCAACAATGAGCAGTTCTTC	CASSLASSNNEQFF
TRBD2	once	TRBJ2-1	TRBV28	TGTGCCAGCAGTTTATACCCGGGACTAACCGGTGAGCAGTTCTTC	CASSLYPGLTGEQFF
-	-	TRBJ1-1	TRBV7-2	TGTGCCAGCAGCACAGGACCGAGGACTGAAGCTTTCTTT	CASSTGPRTEAFF
TRBD1	-	TRBJ2-7	TRBV12-3/TRBV12-4	TGTGCCAGCAGCAAGGGACAGGGTGCCTACGAGCAGTACTTC	CASSKGQGAYEQYF
TRBD2	-	TRBJ2-2	TRBV18	TGTGCCAGCTCACCGGCGGGAGAGAACACCGGGGAGCTGTTTTTT	CASSPAGENTGELFF
TRBD1	-	TRBJ2-7	TRBV20-1	TGCAGTGCTAGCCGGGACAGGGGAGGGTCCGAGCAGTACTTC	CSASRDRGGSEQYF
TRBD1	few	TRBJ1-1	TRBV7-8	TGTGCCAGCAGCCAGGACAGGGGGCAAGCTTTCTTT	CASSQDRGQAFF
-	-	TRBJ2-5	TRBV5-4	TGTGCCAGCAGCTTACCCGGGACTGAAGAGACCCAGTACTTC	CASSLPGTEETQYF
-	-	TRBJ1-2	TRBV4-3	TGCGCCAGCAGCCAAGAGCCGGGGGGGTATGGCTACACCTTC	CASSQEPGGYGYTF
-	-	TRBJ1-2	TRBV27	TGTGCCAGCAGGAAGGGTGGGGCTAACTATGGCTACACCTTC	CASRKGGANYGYTF
TRBD2	many	TRBJ2-1	TRBV4-1	TGCGCCAGCAGCCAAGATATCCTAGCGGGATCCTACAATGAGCAGTTCTTC	CASSQDILAGSYNEQFF
-	many	TRBJ2-2	TRBV11-2	TGTGCCAGCAGCCGAGACCTCACCGGGGAGCTGTTTTTT	CASSRDLTGELFF
-	many	TRBJ1-1	TRBV20-1	TGCAGTGCTCATAGTGCCTCGAACAGGGCTGGCACTGAAGCTTTCTTT	CSAHSASNRAGTEAFF
TRBD1	many	TRBJ2-5	TRBV4-2	TGTGCCAGCAGCGATACACAGGGGGTCGGAGAGACCCAGTACTTC	CASSDTQGVGETQYF
TRBD1	few	TRBJ2-5	TRBV12-3/TRBV12-4	TGTGCCAGCAGTTTTGACAGGGGTCTACAAGAGACCCAGTACTTC	CASSFDRGLQETQYF
-	few	TRBJ1-4	TRBV20-1	TGCAGTGCTGAACCCTTCGGAGATGAAAAACTGTTTTTT	CSAEPFGDEKLFF
TRBD1	many	TRBJ2-5	TRBV5-4	TGTGCCAGCAGTTCGAGAGCAGGGGGCTCAGAGGAGACCCAGTACTTC	CASSSRAGGSEETQYF
TRBD1	many	TRBJ1-1	TRBV10-1	TGCGCCAGCCGTAAGCAGGGGGCGAGTTTGGCTGAAGCTTTCTTT	CASRKQGASLAEAFF
TRBD2	-	TRBJ2-1	TRBV11-2	TGTGCCAGCAGCCAATCACCAGCGGGGGGGTTTTTCGAGCAGTTCTTC	CASSQSPAGGFFEQFF
-	many	TRBJ1-1	TRBV27	TGTGCCAGCAGTTTATCGCAACAGTCCGGCACTGAAGCTTTCTTT	CASSLSQQSGTEAFF
TRBD1	-	TRBJ2-5	TRBV6-6	TGTGCCAGCAGTTACTCTCAGGGGGCGAAGACCCAGTACTTC	CASSYSQGAKTQYF
-	few	TRBJ1-5	TRBV3-1	TGTGCCAGCAGCCAACCAGGAGATCAGCCCCAGCATTTT	CASSQPGDQPQHF
-	-	TRBJ2-1	TRBV11-3	TGTGCCAGCAGCTTAGGCGGGGCGGCTGAGCAGTTCTTC	CASSLGGAAEQFF
-	-	TRBJ1-6	TRBV28	TGTGCCAGCAGACCCTCCACGCTTCATAATTCACCCCTCCACTTT	CASRPSTLHNSPLHF
TRBD1	-	TRBJ2-3	TRBV20-1	TGCAGTGCTACACAGGGGGTTGATACGCAGTATTTT	CSATQGVDTQYF
-	many	TRBJ1-1	TRBV7-2	TGTGCCAGCAGCTTACAGCCGAACACTGAAGCTTTCTTT	CASSLQPNTEAFF
TRBD1	-	TRBJ1-1	TRBV27	TGTGCCAGCAGTACGGACAGGGGGAAGATCACTGAAGCTTTCTTT	CASSTDRGKITEAFF
TRBD1	-	TRBJ2-5	TRBV5-1	TGCGCCAGCAGCTTGACAGGGGGCGAGGAGACCCAGTACTTC	CASSLTGGEETQYF
-	many	TRBJ2-1	TRBV7-8	TGTGCCAGCAGCTTTTCCCGAGGTGAGCAGTTCTTC	CASSFSRGEQFF
-	many	TRBJ2-1	TRBV4-1	TGCGCCAGCAGCCCGTCTCCCCTAGCGCGGAGGGGCTCCTACAATGAGCAGTTCTTC	CASSPSPLARRGSYNEQFF
TRBD2	few	TRBJ2-1	TRBV7-2	TGTGCCAGCAGCTTAGGGACTAGACATCGTGGGCAGTTCTTC	CASSLGTRHRGQFF
-	many	TRBJ1-5	TRBV5-1	TGCGCCAGCAGCTTATCTGGGTCCGGGGATCAGCCCCAGCATTTT	CASSLSGSGDQPQHF
TRBD2	many	TRBJ2-1	TRBV2	TGTGCCAGTGCAGCGGGAGGATACAATGAGCAGTTCTTC	CASAAGGYNEQFF
-	many	TRBJ1-1	TRBV7-9	TGTGCCAGCAGCCCACCCACCGGACAGATGAACACTGAAGCTTTCTTT	CASSPPTGQMNTEAFF
-	-	TRBJ2-5	TRBV6-5	TGTGCCAGCAGTTCCCTCCTCGACAGCCAAGAGACCCAGTACTTC	CASSSLLDSQETQYF
TRBD1	-	TRBJ1-5	TRBV2	TGTGCCAGCAGTGAAGAGATAGGGGGCCAGCCCCAGCATTTT	CASSEEIGGQPQHF
-	-	TRBJ2-7	TRBV18	TGTGCCAGCTCACCACCGGTGGCCGGGGGCGATCAGTACTTC	CASSPPVAGGDQYF
-	many	TRBJ1-5	TRBV20-1	TGCAGTGCTCTTGGGACTTATAGCAATCAGCCCCAGCATTTT	CSALGTYSNQPQHF
TRBD1	many	TRBJ1-2	TRBV2	TGTGCCAGCACCGGGACAGGGGACGGCTACACCTTC	CASTGTGDGYTF
-	many	TRBJ2-5	TRBV5-1	TGCGCCAGCAGCTTGGACAGTTCCCAAGAGACCCAGTACTTC	CASSLDSSQETQYF
TRBD1	many	TRBJ1-1	TRBV5-4	TGTGCCAGCAGCTTTTCGACAGGGATGAACACTGAAGCTTTCTTT	CASSFSTGMNTEAFF
TRBD2	many	TRBJ2-5	TRBV5-1	TGCGCCAGCAGCTGGGGGGGAACCGCTAGCCAAGAGACCCAGTACTTC	CASSWGGTASQETQYF
-	few	TRBJ2-1	TRBV10-3	TGTGCCATTAGGGAAGGCGGCAATGAGCAGTTCTTC	CAIREGGNEQFF
TRBD1	many	TRBJ2-3	TRBV4-2	TGTGCCAGCAGCCAAGATTTGACAGGGGTAGATACGCAGTATTTT	CASSQDLTGVDTQYF
TRBD2	many	TRBJ2-3	TRBV11-2	TGTGCCAGCAGCTTAGGGGTGGCGGGGGGAACAGATACGCAGTATTTT	CASSLGVAGGTDTQYF
-	few	TRBJ1-5	TRBV2	TGTGCCAGCAGGTTACAGGTTAGCAATCAGCCCCAGCATTTT	CASRLQVSNQPQHF
TRBD2	many	TRBJ2-1	TRBV20-1	TGCAGTGCTACCGGGACTAGCGGGGAGGCCTACAATGAGCAGTTCTTC	CSATGTSGEAYNEQFF
TRBD1	-	TRBJ1-2	TRBV10-3	TGTGCCATCAGCCGAGGACAGGGCCCTCGGGATGGCTACACCTTC	CAISRGQGPRDGYTF
-	few	TRBJ1-1	TRBV18	TGTGCCAGCTCACAAACGGGGGACACTGAAGCTTTCTTT	CASSQTGDTEAFF
-	many	TRBJ1-1	TRBV5-1	TGCGCCAGCAGCTGGACAACGGACACTGAAGCTTTCTTT	CASSWTTDTEAFF
-	-	TRBJ1-4	TRBV29-1	TGCAGCGTTGAAGATGGCCGGGAAAAACTGTTTTTT	CSVEDGREKLFF
TRBD2	many	TRBJ2-1	TRBV28	TGTGCCAGCAGTTCACTAGCGGGAGTCGGTGAGCAGTTCTTC	CASSSLAGVGEQFF
-	-	TRBJ2-2	TRBV6-5	TGTGCCAGCAGTCAGAACACCGGGGAGCTGTTTTTT	CASSQNTGELFF
-	many	TRBJ1-1	TRBV2	TGTGCCAGCAGTGATCCCCGACTGAACACTGAAGCTTTCTTT	CASSDPRLNTEAFF